What follows describes a single T cell receptor (beta chain). This clonotype has more than one count but fewer than ten. No cognate antigen has been identified for it. Nothing much larger sits one base from this clone, and base qualities are not available. The sample comes from a study of T-cell reconstitution after alpha-beta-depleted transplantation in children listed by TCRdb under 2016. In the study overall: Using TCR repertoire profiling, the study followed T-cell immune reconstitution in a quantitative way in children after TCRalphabeta/CD19-depleted allogeneic hematopoietic cell transplantation.

Library generation was performed with PCR. TCRdb records Illumina HiSeq 2500 as the sequencer. TCR library preparation used molecular barcoding, with unique molecular identifiers applied to normalize quantification of the TCRbeta repertoire. TCRdb reanalyzed the raw reads on its own, using fastp at Q25 for trimming and MiXCR for clone calling, and kept in-frame beta chains. Every entry covers one CDR3 protein and lists the most common genes and DNA from its rows. The sample yields about 590,000 distinct CDR3 sequences; approximately 12% were counted once. The ten largest clones capture over 2% of the sample. Here is what the overall study found, with its caveats: About two months after transplant, the apparently early recovery of alphabetaT-cell counts reportedly depended on just several hundred clones that had expanded rapidly and came from non-depleted graft cells. Over the following months the frequencies of hyperexpanded clones went down, and after one year T-cell counts and TCRbeta diversity were mostly credited to newly produced T cells. In some patients, the high TCRbeta diversity seen at day 60 was put down to recipient T cells and intrathymic progenitors that had survived conditioning.

Taken with the paper, the label for treatment or condition translates to: allogeneic hematopoietic cell transplantation with graft depleted of TCRalphabeta T cells and CD19 B cells. The children who served as transplant recipients had been given grafts of TCRalphabeta/CD19-depleted allogeneic hematopoietic cells. The receptor's source is a male patient between 5 and 17 years old who had a stem cell transplant for acute myeloid leukemia, so the T cells may come from the graft donor. The sequences come from PBMCs, mostly from graft donor cells, collected 360 days after TCRalphabeta/CD19-depleted stem cell transplant.

This receptor has the CDR3 CASSLSTGGYNEQFF. The nucleotide sequence reads TGTGCCAGCAGCTTAAGTACAGGGGGGTACAATGAGCAGTTCTTC. The sequence links TRBV7-3 to TRBJ2-1; 8 bases in the middle match TRBD1. CDR1 and CDR2, per the germline V gene, are SGHTA and FQGTGA. The CDR3 holds 15 amino acids from the cysteine to the phenylalanine. Only the CDR3 DNA stays, 45 bases, in frame from base 1. After removal of 1 base from V and 4 bases from J, the junction retains 3 bases not matched to a gene.